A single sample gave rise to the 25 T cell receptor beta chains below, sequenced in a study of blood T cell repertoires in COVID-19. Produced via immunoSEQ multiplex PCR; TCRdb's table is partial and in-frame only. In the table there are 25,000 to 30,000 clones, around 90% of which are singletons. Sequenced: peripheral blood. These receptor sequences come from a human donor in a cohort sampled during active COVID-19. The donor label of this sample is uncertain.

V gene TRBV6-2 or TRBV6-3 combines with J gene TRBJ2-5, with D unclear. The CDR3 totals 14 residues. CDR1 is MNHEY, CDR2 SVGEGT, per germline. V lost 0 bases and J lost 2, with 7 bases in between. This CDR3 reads CASSYSPRQETQYF. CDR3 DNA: TGTGCCAGCAGTTACTCGCCCAGGCAAGAGACCCAGTACTTC.

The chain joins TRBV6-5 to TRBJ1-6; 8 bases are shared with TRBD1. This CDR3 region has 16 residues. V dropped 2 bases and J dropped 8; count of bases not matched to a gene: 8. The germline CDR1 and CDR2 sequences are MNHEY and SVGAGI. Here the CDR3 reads CASSYGAQGGDSPLHF. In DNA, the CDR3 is TGTGCCAGCAGTTACGGGGCACAGGGGGGCGATTCACCCCTCCACTTT.

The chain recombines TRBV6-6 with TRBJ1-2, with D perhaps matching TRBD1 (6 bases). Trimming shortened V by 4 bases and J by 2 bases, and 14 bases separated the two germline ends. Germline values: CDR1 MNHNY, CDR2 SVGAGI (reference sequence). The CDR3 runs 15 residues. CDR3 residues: CASSFASGANYGYTF. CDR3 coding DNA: TGTGCCAGCAGTTTTGCGTCAGGGGCCAACTATGGCTACACCTTC.

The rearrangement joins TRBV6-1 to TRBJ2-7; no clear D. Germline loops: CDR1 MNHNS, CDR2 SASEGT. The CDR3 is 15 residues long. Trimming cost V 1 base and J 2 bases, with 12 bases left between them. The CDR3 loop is CASSEGAGSTYEQYF. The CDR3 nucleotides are TGTGCCAGCAGTGAAGGGGCAGGCTCTACCTACGAGCAGTACTTC.

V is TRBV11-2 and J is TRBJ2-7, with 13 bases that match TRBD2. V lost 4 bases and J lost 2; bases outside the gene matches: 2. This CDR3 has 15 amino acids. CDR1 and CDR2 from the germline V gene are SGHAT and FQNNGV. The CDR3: CASSWTSGGPYEQYF. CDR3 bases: TGTGCCAGCAGCTGGACTAGCGGGGGTCCCTACGAGCAGTACTTC.

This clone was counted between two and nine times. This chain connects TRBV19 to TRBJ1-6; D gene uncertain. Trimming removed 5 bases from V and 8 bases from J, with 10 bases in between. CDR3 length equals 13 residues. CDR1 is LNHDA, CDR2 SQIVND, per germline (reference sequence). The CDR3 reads CASSSVRDSPLHF. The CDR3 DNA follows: TGTGCCAGTAGTTCGGTTCGGGATTCACCCCTCCACTTT.

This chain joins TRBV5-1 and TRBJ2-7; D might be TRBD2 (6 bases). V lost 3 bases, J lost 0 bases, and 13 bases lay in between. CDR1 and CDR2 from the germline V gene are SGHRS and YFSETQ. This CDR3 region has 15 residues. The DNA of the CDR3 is TGCGCCAGCAGCTCGGGACTTCAGAGCTCCTACGAGCAGTACTTC. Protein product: CASSSGLQSSYEQYF. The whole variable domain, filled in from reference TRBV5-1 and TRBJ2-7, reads KAGVTQTPRYLIKTRGQQVTLSCSPISGHRSVSWYQQTPGQGLQFLFEYFSETQRNKGNFPGRFSGRQFSNSRSEMNVSTLELGDSALYLCASSSGLQSSYEQYFGPGTRLTVT.

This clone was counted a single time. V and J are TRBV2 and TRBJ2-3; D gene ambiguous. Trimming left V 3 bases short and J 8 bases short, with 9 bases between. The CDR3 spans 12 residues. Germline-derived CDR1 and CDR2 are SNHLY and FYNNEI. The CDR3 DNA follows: TGTGCCAGCAGTGAGTCCGCGGCTACGCAGTATTTT. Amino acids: CASSESAATQYF.

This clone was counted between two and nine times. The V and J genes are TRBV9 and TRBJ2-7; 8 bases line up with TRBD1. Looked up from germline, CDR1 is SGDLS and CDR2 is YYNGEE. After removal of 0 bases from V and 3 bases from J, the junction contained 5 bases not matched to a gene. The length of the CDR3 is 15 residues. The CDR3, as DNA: TGTGCCAGCAGCGTAGTGGGGACAGGAGGCTACGAGCAGTACTTC. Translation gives CASSVVGTGGYEQYF.

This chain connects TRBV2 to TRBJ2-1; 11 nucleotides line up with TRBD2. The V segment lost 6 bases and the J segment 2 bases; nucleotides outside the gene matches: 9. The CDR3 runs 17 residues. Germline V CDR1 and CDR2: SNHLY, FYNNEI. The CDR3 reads CASRQTYSGGAYNEQFF. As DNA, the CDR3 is TGTGCCAGCAGACAAACCTATAGCGGGGGGGCCTACAATGAGCAGTTCTTC.

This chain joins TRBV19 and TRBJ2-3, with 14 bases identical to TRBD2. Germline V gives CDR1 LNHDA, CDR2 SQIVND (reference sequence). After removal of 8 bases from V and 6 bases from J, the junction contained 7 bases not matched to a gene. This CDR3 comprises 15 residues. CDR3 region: CASLGTSGGRDTQYF. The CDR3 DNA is TGTGCCAGTTTGGGGACTAGCGGGGGACGGGATACGCAGTATTTT.

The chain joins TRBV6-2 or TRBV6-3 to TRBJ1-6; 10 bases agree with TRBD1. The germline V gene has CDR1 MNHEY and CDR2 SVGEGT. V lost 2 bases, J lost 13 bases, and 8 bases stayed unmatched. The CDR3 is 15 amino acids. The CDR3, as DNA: TGTGCCAGCAGTTACCAGACAGGGGGCTCCCCCCCCCTCCACTTT. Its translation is CASSYQTGGSPPLHF.

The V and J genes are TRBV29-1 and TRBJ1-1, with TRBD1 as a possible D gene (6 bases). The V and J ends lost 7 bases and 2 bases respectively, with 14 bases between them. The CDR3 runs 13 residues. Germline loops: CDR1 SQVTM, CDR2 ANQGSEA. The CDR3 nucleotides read TGCAGCGCCCAGTACAGGGCAAACACTGAAGCTTTCTTT. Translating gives CSAQYRANTEAFF.

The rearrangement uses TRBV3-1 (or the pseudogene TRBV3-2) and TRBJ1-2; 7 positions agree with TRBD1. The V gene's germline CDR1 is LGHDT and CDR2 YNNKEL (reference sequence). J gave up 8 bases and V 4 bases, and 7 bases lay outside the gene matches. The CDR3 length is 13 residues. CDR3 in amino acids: CASSLNRGGGYTF. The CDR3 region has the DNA TGTGCCAGCAGCCTTAACAGGGGTGGAGGCTACACCTTC.

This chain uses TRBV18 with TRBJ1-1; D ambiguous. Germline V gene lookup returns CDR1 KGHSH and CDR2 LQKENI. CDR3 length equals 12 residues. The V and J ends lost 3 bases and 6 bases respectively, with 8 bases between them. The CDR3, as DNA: TGTGCCAGCTCACCGTTAGTCCCTGAAGCTTTCTTT. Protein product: CASSPLVPEAFF.

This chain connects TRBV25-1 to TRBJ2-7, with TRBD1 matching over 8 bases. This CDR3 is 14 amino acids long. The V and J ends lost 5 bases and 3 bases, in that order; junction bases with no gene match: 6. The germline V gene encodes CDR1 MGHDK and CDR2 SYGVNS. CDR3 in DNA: TGTGCCAGCAGTTATGTAGGACAGGGCTACGAGCAGTACTTC. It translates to CASSYVGQGYEQYF.

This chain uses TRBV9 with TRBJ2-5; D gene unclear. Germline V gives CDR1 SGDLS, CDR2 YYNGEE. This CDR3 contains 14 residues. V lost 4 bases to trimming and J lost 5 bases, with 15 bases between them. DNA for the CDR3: TGTGCCAGCAGCCTTGCGGTAGAGGCGGAGACCCAGTACTTC. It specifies CASSLAVEAETQYF.

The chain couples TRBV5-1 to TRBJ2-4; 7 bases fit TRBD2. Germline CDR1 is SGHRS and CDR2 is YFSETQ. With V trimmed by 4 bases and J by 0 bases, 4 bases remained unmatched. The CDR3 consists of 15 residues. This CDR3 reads CASSLGEGAKNIQYF. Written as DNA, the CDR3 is TGCGCCAGCAGCCTGGGGGAGGGAGCCAAAAACATTCAGTACTTC. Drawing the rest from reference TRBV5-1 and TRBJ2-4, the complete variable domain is KAGVTQTPRYLIKTRGQQVTLSCSPISGHRSVSWYQQTPGQGLQFLFEYFSETQRNKGNFPGRFSGRQFSNSRSEMNVSTLELGDSALYLCASSLGEGAKNIQYFGAGTRLSVL.

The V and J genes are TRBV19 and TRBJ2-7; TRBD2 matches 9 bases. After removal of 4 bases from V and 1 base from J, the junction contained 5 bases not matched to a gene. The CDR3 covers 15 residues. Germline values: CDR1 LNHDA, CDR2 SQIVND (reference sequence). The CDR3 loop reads CASSTGTSRSYEQYF. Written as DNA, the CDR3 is TGTGCCAGTAGTACCGGGACTAGCCGATCCTACGAGCAGTACTTC.

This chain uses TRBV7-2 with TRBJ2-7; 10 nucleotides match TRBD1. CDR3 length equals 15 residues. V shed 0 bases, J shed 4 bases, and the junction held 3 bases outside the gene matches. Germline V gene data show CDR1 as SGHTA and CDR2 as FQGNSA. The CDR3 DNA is TGTGCCAGCAGCTTAGCCGGGACAGGGGATTACGAGCAGTACTTC. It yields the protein CASSLAGTGDYEQYF.

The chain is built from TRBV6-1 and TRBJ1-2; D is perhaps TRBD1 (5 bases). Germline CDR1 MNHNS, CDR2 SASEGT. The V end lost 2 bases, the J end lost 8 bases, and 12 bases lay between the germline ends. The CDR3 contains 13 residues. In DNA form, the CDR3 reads TGTGCCAGCAGTGAATGGGGGGGGAGGGGCTACACCTTC. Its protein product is CASSEWGGRGYTF.

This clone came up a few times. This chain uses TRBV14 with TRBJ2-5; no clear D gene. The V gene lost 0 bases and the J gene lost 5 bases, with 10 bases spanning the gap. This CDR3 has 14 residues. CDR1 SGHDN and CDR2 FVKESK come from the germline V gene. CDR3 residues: CASSQEDFAETQYF. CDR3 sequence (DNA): TGTGCCAGCAGCCAAGAAGACTTCGCGGAGACCCAGTACTTC.

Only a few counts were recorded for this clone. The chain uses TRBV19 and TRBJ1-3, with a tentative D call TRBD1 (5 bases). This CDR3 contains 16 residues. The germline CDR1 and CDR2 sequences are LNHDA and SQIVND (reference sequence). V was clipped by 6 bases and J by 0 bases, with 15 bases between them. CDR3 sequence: CASSPQGLLSGNTIYF. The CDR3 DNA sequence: TGTGCCAGTAGCCCCCAGGGCCTACTCTCTGGAAACACCATATATTTT.

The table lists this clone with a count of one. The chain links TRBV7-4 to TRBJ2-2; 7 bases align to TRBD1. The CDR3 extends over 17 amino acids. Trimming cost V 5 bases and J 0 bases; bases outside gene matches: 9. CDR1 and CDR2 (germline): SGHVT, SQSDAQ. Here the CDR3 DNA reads TGTGCCAGCAGCGTAGACAGGGTGGCGTCGAACACCGGGGAGCTGTTTTTT. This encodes CASSVDRVASNTGELFF.

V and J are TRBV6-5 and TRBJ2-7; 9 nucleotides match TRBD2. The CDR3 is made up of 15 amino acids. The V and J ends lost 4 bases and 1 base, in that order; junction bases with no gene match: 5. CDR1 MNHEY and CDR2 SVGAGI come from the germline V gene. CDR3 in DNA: TGTGCCAGCAGTTCCACTAGCGGGTTTTCCTACGAGCAGTACTTC. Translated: CASSSTSGFSYEQYF.